The source of this T cell receptor beta chain is a study of Graves' ophthalmopathy and Graves' hyperthyroidism. Ten or more counts support this clonotype. Transcripts of RNA were the source for amplifying TCR beta CDR3 regions. HTBI-primed RT-PCR formed the first round, and a multiplex PCR formed the second. In TCRdb, the multiplex PCR reads were re-called with MiXCR into one record per CDR3 protein. The repertoire includes roughly 500,000 distinct CDR3 sequences, about 15% of them detected once, and about 9.4% sits in the top ten. CDR1 is DFQATT, CDR2 SNEGSKA, per germline (reference sequence). The V end was cut by 0 bases, the J end by 2 bases, with 8 bases between. This CDR3 spans 13 amino acids. Physicians reached a diagnosis by relying on clinical symptoms, serum thyroxine, TRAb, thyroid ultrasound and orbital computed tomography.

This rearrangement joins TRBV20-1 to TRBJ2-7; D gene unclear. Source material: blood. The sequence came from a woman in her 30s with Graves' ophthalmopathy. As DNA, the CDR3 is TGCAGTGCTAGAGACGGACGTACCTACGAGCAGTACTTC. Translating gives CSARDGRTYEQYF.